The clone carrying this TCR beta chain was seen only a few times. After thawing and overnight rest, PBMC were stained with GMM-loaded CD1B tetramer, viability dye and anti-CD3 for sorting. C32 glucose monomycolate from Rhodococcus equi was loaded onto the CD1B tetramers. The data are from a study of T cells in tuberculosis. Sequencing of TCR-alpha and TCR-beta chains was unpaired. This table comes from immunoSEQ multiplex PCR, and its TCRdb copy is limited to in-frame clones, with some not included. The data hold around 60,000 clones, with around 81% observed a single time. The V gene's germline CDR1 is SEHNR and CDR2 FQNEAQ (reference sequence). Trimming removed 6 bases from V and 5 bases from J; junction bases left unmatched: 6. The CDR3 loop spans 13 amino acids.

The receptor comes from an adult woman with latent tuberculosis. The source material was CD1b-GMM tetramer-negative cells sorted from PBMCs. The V and J genes are TRBV7-9 and TRBJ2-7; 8 bases are a match to TRBD1. The CDR3 loop reads CASRRAGGDEQYF. Here the CDR3 DNA reads TGTGCCAGCAGGAGGGCAGGGGGCGACGAGCAGTACTTC.